The rows below give T cell receptor beta chains drawn from one sample of a study of cytomegalovirus exposure and HLA in healthy donors. Here immunoSEQ multiplex PCR was the method, and the copy in TCRdb shows in-frame clones only, minus some. The data hold about 43,000 clones, with 50% to 75% observed a single time. The sequenced sample consisted of PBMCs. Receptors originate from a human donor in good health. Each CDR3 is given without its conserved first and last residue.

J gene: TRBJ1-2
V gene: TRBV10-1
CDR3 protein: ASRGNTYGYT

J gene: TRBJ1-6
V gene: TRBV6-1
CDR3 protein: ASSGGTAHYIYNSPLH

J gene: TRBJ2-1
V gene: TRBV10-2
CDR3 protein: ASSGLPGSYNEQF

J gene: TRBJ2-7
V gene: TRBV19
CDR3 protein: ASSIGPGGSKQY

J gene: TRBJ1-3
V gene: TRBV14
CDR3 protein: ASRRTGLSGNTIY

J gene: TRBJ2-7
V gene: TRBV5-6
CDR3 protein: ASSLTGMYEQY

J gene: TRBJ1-6
V gene: TRBV7-6
CDR3 protein: ASSFRTGVNSPLH

J gene: TRBJ2-4
V gene: TRBV7-6
CDR3 protein: ASSPGNIQY

J gene: TRBJ1-2
V gene: TRBV9
CDR3 protein: ASRGGDGYT

J gene: TRBJ2-5
V gene: TRBV18
CDR3 protein: ASSLWGARGETQY

J gene: TRBJ1-2
V gene: TRBV4-1
CDR3 protein: ASSQDPGFMFQDYGYT

J gene: TRBJ1-6
V gene: TRBV5-1
CDR3 protein: ASSLAMEASSPLH

J gene: TRBJ1-5
V gene: TRBV29-1
CDR3 protein: SVGEPAGQPQH

J gene: TRBJ1-1
V gene: TRBV29-1
CDR3 protein: SVVEQGYGRNTEAF

J gene: TRBJ1-4
V gene: TRBV19
CDR3 protein: ASSPRGRDEKLF

J gene: TRBJ1-6
V gene: TRBV5-4
CDR3 protein: ASSRGQNNSPLH

J gene: TRBJ1-3
V gene: TRBV29-1
CDR3 protein: SVEELGALFGNTIY

J gene: TRBJ2-7
V gene: TRBV6-6
CDR3 protein: ATAWPGRAYEQY

J gene: TRBJ1-3
V gene: TRBV2
CDR3 protein: ASIGAGSPGNTIY

J gene: TRBJ2-7
V gene: TRBV4-3
CDR3 protein: ASSQDLEGVGFEQY

J gene: TRBJ1-5
V gene: TRBV2
CDR3 protein: ASSELQGAGQPQH

J gene: TRBJ1-2
V gene: TRBV29-1
CDR3 protein: SVGDWGQGGYT

J gene: TRBJ2-7
V gene: TRBV7-6
CDR3 protein: ASSLGGTGAYEQY

J gene: TRBJ2-3
V gene: TRBV9
CDR3 protein: ASSPPGLSTDTQY

J gene: TRBJ1-2
V gene: TRBV28
CDR3 protein: ASSLSGTHHGYT

J gene: TRBJ2-7
V gene: TRBV7-8
CDR3 protein: ASSLVGSSGGYYEQY

J gene: TRBJ2-7
V gene: TRBV2
CDR3 protein: ASSRTFTGGGYEQY

J gene: TRBJ2-3
V gene: TRBV10-3
CDR3 protein: AISPTSGGADTQY

J gene: TRBJ1-1
V gene: TRBV7-3
CDR3 protein: ASSTRQGPTEAF

J gene: TRBJ1-2
V gene: TRBV5-1
CDR3 protein: ASSLPIIQGGGYT

J gene: TRBJ2-7
V gene: TRBV4-2
CDR3 protein: ASSRDWEAEQY

J gene: TRBJ2-3
V gene: TRBV2
CDR3 protein: ASSYSDTQY

J gene: TRBJ2-4
V gene: TRBV29-1
CDR3 protein: SACTGADIQY

J gene: TRBJ1-1
V gene: TRBV7-9
CDR3 protein: ASSLYTGQTNTEAF

J gene: TRBJ1-1
V gene: TRBV25-1
CDR3 protein: ASSEYWGAHTEAF

J gene: TRBJ1-4
V gene: TRBV6-6
CDR3 protein: ASTPDRENEKLF

J gene: TRBJ1-6
V gene: TRBV15
CDR3 protein: ATSRGGQGYSPLH

J gene: TRBJ1-3
V gene: TRBV28
CDR3 protein: ASSLPTGSGNTIY

J gene: NA
V gene: TRBV9
CDR3 protein: ASSETRGGEQY

J gene: TRBJ1-2
V gene: TRBV2
CDR3 protein: ASRVDSYGYT